This TCR beta chain was recorded in a study of blood T cell repertoires in COVID-19. V gave up 1 base and J gave up 5 bases; unmatched junction bases: 6. This CDR3 comprises 14 residues. Germline V gives CDR1 SGHRS, CDR2 YFSETQ. Data came from immunoSEQ multiplex PCR; TCRdb stores just in-frame clones and leaves some out. The sample lists approximately 170,000 clones; about four fifths were seen once. Sequenced: PBMCs or T cells enriched from blood (not recorded which). The V call is TRBV5-1, the J call TRBJ2-7, with 7 positions matching TRBD1. This receptor was obtained from a woman aged 50 to 60 in a cohort exposed to, infected with or recovered from COVID-19 (not recorded which). The CDR3 loop reads CASSLQQGPDEQYF. DNA of the CDR3: TGCGCCAGCAGCTTGCAACAGGGGCCCGACGAGCAGTACTTC.